The sequence of this T cell receptor (beta chain) was determined in a study of blood T cell repertoires in COVID-19. About the research overall: From the United States, Italy and Spain came samples of acute and convalescent COVID-19.

Per the original methods: Estimates of nucleated cell counts were drawn from the amplification of reference gene primers. Repertoires were generated with immunoSEQ multiplex PCR, while TCRdb's copy carries only in-frame clones and drops some. The V and J calls and the clone size are those of that table, but D and trimming were determined from the DNA. The sample records some 120,000 clones, about 90% being singletons. This CDR3 comprises 16 residues. V lost 1 base, J lost 6 bases, and 8 bases stayed unmatched. CDR1 and CDR2 from the germline V gene are SEHNR and FQNEAQ (reference sequence). The chain carries TRBV7-9 and TRBJ2-1; 8 bases match TRBD2. The receptor comes from a woman aged 45-65 years with active or convalescent COVID-19. The sample comprised peripheral blood. CDR3 loop: CASSLDNGRALNEQFF. CDR3 sequence (DNA): TGTGCCAGCAGCTTAGATAACGGGAGGGCCCTCAATGAGCAGTTCTTC.